One and the same sample provided the 19 T cell receptor beta chains below, sequenced in a study of blood T cell repertoires in COVID-19. Data came from immunoSEQ multiplex PCR; TCRdb stores just in-frame clones and leaves some out. Of approximately 200,000 clones in the sample, more than 75% were seen once. Sequenced input: PBMCs or T cells enriched from blood (not recorded which). The receptors shown here come from a young woman who had recovered from COVID-19.

This chain uses TRBV19 with TRBJ1-5; D is unresolved. The CDR3 is 16 amino acids. The germline V gene encodes CDR1 LNHDA and CDR2 SQIVND (reference sequence). Trimming pared 6 bases from V and 1 base from J, leaving 16 bases between. CDR3 sequence (DNA): TGTGCCAGTAGCAGACTTTTTTCGGGGAGCAATCAGCCCCAGCATTTT. Translation gives CASSRLFSGSNQPQHF.

CDR3 coding DNA: TGTGCCAGCAGCTTAGGAGGCGGGGAGAACACCGGGGAGCTGTTTTTT. Translating gives CASSLGGGENTGELFF. This rearrangement joins TRBV11-3 to TRBJ2-2; weak D call: TRBD2 (6 bases). This CDR3 has 16 residues. V gave up 1 base and J gave up 1 base, with 10 bases separating them. CDR1 is SGHNT, CDR2 YENEEA, per germline.

This chain uses TRBV19 with TRBJ1-2, with 7 bases lining up with TRBD1. Per germline, CDR1 LNHDA and CDR2 SQIVND (reference sequence). The CDR3 length is 14 residues. V shed 3 bases, J shed 3 bases, and the junction held 4 bases outside the gene matches. The DNA for the CDR3 is TGTGCCAGTAGTATCCCGGGGACAGACTATGGCTACACCTTC. Its protein product is CASSIPGTDYGYTF.

V and J are TRBV3-1 (or the pseudogene TRBV3-2) and TRBJ1-2, with TRBD1 matching over 7 bases. V gave up 2 bases and J gave up 6 bases; unmatched junction bases: 3. The CDR3 length is 13 residues. In germline, CDR1 is LGHDT, CDR2 YNNKEL (reference sequence). Written as DNA, the CDR3 is TGTGCCAGCAGCCAAATACAGGGGAATGGCTACACCTTC. This sequence encodes CASSQIQGNGYTF.

The rearrangement links TRBV28 to TRBJ2-5; D is perhaps TRBD1 (6 bases). The CDR3 is 17 residues long. V dropped 6 bases and J dropped 2 bases, with 22 bases sitting between them. CDR1 is MDHEN, CDR2 SYDVKM, per germline. CDR3 loop: CASSLPDIQDSQETQYF. In DNA, the CDR3 is TGTGCCAGCAGCCTACCCGACATCCAGGACAGTCAAGAGACCCAGTACTTC.

This chain connects TRBV9 to TRBJ2-5; TRBD2 is a possible D gene (6 bases). Germline V gene sequence: CDR1 SGDLS, CDR2 YYNGEE. This CDR3 is built from 15 residues. Trimming shortened V by 0 bases and J by 4 bases, and 13 bases separated the two germline ends. The CDR3 DNA reads as TGTGCCAGCAGCGTAGCTGAGATGGGAGGAGAGACCCAGTACTTC. Translation gives CASSVAEMGGETQYF.

This clone was observed a few times. The chain links TRBV19 to TRBJ2-7; 8 bases line up with TRBD2. With 6 bases clipped from V and 6 bases from J, the junction kept 7 bases outside the gene matches. This CDR3 is built from 13 residues. Per the germline V gene, CDR1 is LNHDA and CDR2 is SQIVND (reference sequence). The CDR3 is CASSGRASGEQYF. CDR3 sequence (DNA): TGTGCCAGTAGCGGGAGGGCCTCGGGCGAGCAGTACTTC.

The table lists this clone with a count of one. The chain combines TRBV5-1 with TRBJ2-1; tentative D call: TRBD1 (6 bases). CDR1 is SGHRS, CDR2 YFSETQ, per germline. Trimming took off 0 bases at V and 5 bases at J, with 9 bases between the two ends. This CDR3 spans 14 amino acids. This CDR3 reads CASSLVQGDNEQFF. The CDR3 DNA reads as TGCGCCAGCAGCTTGGTACAGGGTGACAATGAGCAGTTCTTC.

V usage is TRBV28 and J usage is TRBJ1-5; TRBD1 might be the D (5 bases). This CDR3 contains 19 residues. CDR1 and CDR2 from the germline V gene are MDHEN and SYDVKM. V was clipped by 6 bases and J by 0 bases, with 24 bases between them. The CDR3, as DNA: TGTGCCAGCAGCCCCGCGGATGGCAGGGACTACTATAGCAATCAGCCCCAGCATTTT. It codes for CASSPADGRDYYSNQPQHF.

Only one count was recorded for this clone. This chain connects TRBV29-1 to TRBJ1-2; no reliable D call. Trimming left V 3 bases short and J 1 base short, with 9 bases between. The CDR3 is 13 residues long. Looked up from germline, CDR1 is SQVTM and CDR2 is ANQGSEA. The CDR3 nucleotides read TGCAGCGTTGAGGACGGACTTAACTATGGCTACACCTTC. Protein sequence: CSVEDGLNYGYTF.

For the CDR3, the DNA is TGCGCCAGCAGCCCTTACACAGGGTTGAGCCACGAGCAGTACTTC. Amino acids: CASSPYTGLSHEQYF. The chain employs TRBV4-1 and TRBJ2-7; maybe TRBD1 (6 bases). CDR3 length: 15 residues. V was cut by 4 bases and J by 5 bases, with 18 bases left in between. CDR1 MGHRA and CDR2 YSYEKL come from the germline V gene.

This clone is judged medium-sized. V gene TRBV29-1 combines with J gene TRBJ2-1; D is unresolved. The CDR3 length is 13 residues. V was shortened by 1 base and J by 6 bases, with 10 bases between the two germline ends. CDR1 SQVTM and CDR2 ANQGSEA come from the germline V gene. CDR3 in DNA: TGCAGCGTTGAAGGTCTTCCTCGCAATGAGCAGTTCTTC. Its protein product is CSVEGLPRNEQFF.

The V and J genes are TRBV27 and TRBJ2-7; unclear D gene. Trimming pared 3 bases from V and 6 bases from J, leaving 9 bases between. The CDR3 runs 12 residues. CDR1 is MNHEY, CDR2 SMNVEV, per germline (reference sequence). CDR3: CASSFLPGEQYF. In nucleotides, the CDR3 is TGTGCCAGCAGTTTTCTCCCGGGCGAGCAGTACTTC.

The chain carries TRBV5-1 and TRBJ2-5; 8 bases line up with TRBD2. V shed 5 bases, J shed 4 bases, and the junction held 7 bases outside the gene matches. The germline V gene has CDR1 SGHRS and CDR2 YFSETQ. CDR3 size: 14 residues. The CDR3 nucleotides are TGCGCCAGCAGGCAAGCGGGAGTAACAGAGACCCAGTACTTC. Its protein is CASRQAGVTETQYF. The full variable domain, with the rest looked up from reference TRBV5-1 and TRBJ2-5, is KAGVTQTPRYLIKTRGQQVTLSCSPISGHRSVSWYQQTPGQGLQFLFEYFSETQRNKGNFPGRFSGRQFSNSRSEMNVSTLELGDSALYLCASRQAGVTETQYFGPGTRLLVL.

This rearrangement joins TRBV19 to TRBJ1-4; maybe TRBD1 (5 bases). Germline V gives CDR1 LNHDA, CDR2 SQIVND (reference sequence). CDR3 length: 14 residues. The germline V and J ends were trimmed by 6 bases and 0 bases, with 8 bases remaining between them. The CDR3, as DNA: TGTGCCAGTAGGACAGAGGCAACTAATGAAAAACTGTTTTTT. This gives the protein CASRTEATNEKLFF. The full variable domain, in which reference TRBV19 and TRBJ1-4 provide the parts outside the CDR3, is DGGITQSPKYLFRKEGQNVTLSCEQNLNHDAMYWYRQDPGQGLRLIYYSQIVNDFQKGDIAEGYSVSREKKESFPLTVTSAQKNPTAFYLCASRTEATNEKLFFGSGTQLSVL.

J is TRBJ1-2 and V is TRBV6-2 or TRBV6-3; D is uncertain. The germline V gene has CDR1 MNHEY and CDR2 SVGEGT. The CDR3 spans 12 residues. V dropped 6 bases and J dropped 2 bases, with 7 bases sitting between them. The CDR3 here is CASSPQNYGYTF. The DNA for the CDR3 is TGTGCCAGCAGCCCTCAAAACTATGGCTACACCTTC.

The chain couples TRBV4-1 to TRBJ1-5; possible D gene TRBD1, 6 bases. This CDR3 is built from 17 residues. From germline, CDR1 is MGHRA and CDR2 YSYEKL. Trimming cost V 0 bases and J 0 bases, with 12 bases left between them. The CDR3 reads CASSQEGGRLSNQPQHF. CDR3 nucleotide sequence: TGCGCCAGCAGCCAAGAAGGGGGACGGCTTAGCAATCAGCCCCAGCATTTT.

The chain carries TRBV5-5 and TRBJ1-3; D unclear. This CDR3 has 15 amino acids. V was trimmed by 2 bases and J by 4 bases, leaving 13 bases between them. Germline lookup yields CDR1 SGHKS and CDR2 YYEKEE (reference sequence). DNA for the CDR3: TGTGCCAGCAGCTTTTCTCCGAAGCTGGGAAACACCATATATTTT. Its translation: CASSFSPKLGNTIYF.

The V and J genes are TRBV3-1 (or the pseudogene TRBV3-2) and TRBJ1-2; the D gene is possibly TRBD1 (6 bases). With 0 bases removed from V and 4 bases from J, the gap between germline ends came to 9 bases. The length of the CDR3 is 14 residues. Germline assignment: CDR1 LGHDT and CDR2 YNNKEL (reference sequence). CDR3 DNA: TGTGCCAGCAGCCAAGAGGGGGCGGGCTATGGCTACACCTTC. It encodes CASSQEGAGYGYTF.